A single sample is the source of the 31 T cell receptor beta chains below, sequenced in a study of T-cell reconstitution after alpha-beta-depleted transplantation in children. Molecular barcoding with unique molecular identifiers was used for the TCRbeta library. MiXCR, applied by TCRdb to the PCR reads, yields one record per CDR3 protein. Counted here are 500,000 or so distinct CDR3 sequences, about 10% occurring once; the ten biggest clones make up 11% to 15%. Sequencing used PBMCs, mostly from graft donor cells, obtained 180 days after TCRalphabeta/CD19-depleted stem cell transplant. These receptors were obtained from a female patient aged 2 to 10 who had a stem cell transplant for aplastic anemia, so the T cells may come from the graft donor.

This clonotype showed up just a few times. This chain connects TRBV28 to TRBJ2-3; maybe TRBD1 (6 bases). V was shortened by 6 bases and J by 5 bases, with 18 bases between the two germline ends. CDR3 size: 15 residues. Looked up from germline, CDR1 is MDHEN and CDR2 is SYDVKM. The chain's CDR3 is CASSYRTSGEDTQYF. CDR3 nucleotides: TGTGCCAGCAGCTATAGAACATCAGGGGAAGATACGCAGTATTTT.

The J gene is TRBJ2-3, the V gene TRBV2; TRBD2 agrees at 9 bases. The V gene end was trimmed by 2 bases and the J gene end by 2 bases; junction bases not matched to a gene: 8. CDR1 and CDR2 from the germline V gene are SNHLY and FYNNEI. The CDR3 is 17 amino acids. The CDR3 nucleotides are TGTGCCAGCAGTGAACCCTCTAGCGGGGCCTTCACAGATACGCAGTATTTT. Its translation: CASSEPSSGAFTDTQYF.

The chain employs TRBV14 and TRBJ2-1, with D perhaps matching TRBD1 or TRBD2 (6 bases each). Trimming cost V 5 bases and J 1 base, with 18 bases left between them. Germline V gene sequence: CDR1 SGHDN, CDR2 FVKESK. This CDR3 comprises 17 residues. The CDR3 DNA follows: TGTGCCAGCAGCTCAGGGGTCGGACTAAATTCCTACAATGAGCAGTTCTTC. This gives the protein CASSSGVGLNSYNEQFF. The variable domain in full, with the rest retrieved from reference TRBV14 and TRBJ2-1, is EAGVTQFPSHSVIEKGQTVTLRCDPISGHDNLYWYRRVMGKEIKFLLHFVKESKQDESGMPNNRFLAERTGGTYSTLKVQPAELEDSGVYFCASSSGVGLNSYNEQFFGPGTRLTVL.

There are many counts of this clonotype. V usage is TRBV20-1 and J usage is TRBJ2-7; tentative D call: TRBD1 (6 bases). Germline-derived CDR1 and CDR2 are DFQATT and SNEGSKA (reference sequence). The length of the CDR3 is 15 residues. V shed 3 bases and J shed 5 bases, with 20 bases lying between them. This CDR3 reads CSASTTGHPFDEQYV. For the CDR3, the DNA is TGCAGTGCTAGCACGACAGGTCACCCATTCGACGAGCAGTACGTC.

There are many counts of this clonotype. CDR3 in amino acids: CASSLVGSGNEQFF. DNA for the CDR3: TGTGCCAGCAGCTTAGTTGGATCTGGCAATGAGCAGTTCTTC. The V gene is TRBV7-2, the J gene TRBJ2-1, with D unresolved. CDR1 is SGHTA, CDR2 FQGNSA, per germline. V lost 1 base, J lost 6 bases, and 10 bases lay in between. CDR3 length: 14 amino acids.

This clonotype has a count of ten or more. The J gene is TRBJ2-6, the V gene TRBV12-3 or TRBV12-4; D gene unclear. The CDR3 extends over 13 amino acids. Trimming took 7 bases from V and 1 from J, leaving 5 bases between them. The CDR3 protein is CASTISGANVLTF. CDR3 bases: TGTGCCAGCACTATTTCTGGGGCCAACGTCCTGACTTTC.

This clonotype was seen at least ten times. The chain recombines TRBV5-6 with TRBJ2-3, with D uncertain. The CDR3 contains 12 residues. In germline, CDR1 is SGHDT, CDR2 YYEEEE. Deletions cut 4 bases from V and 0 bases from J, with 3 bases between. CDR3 bases: TGTGCCAGCAGCCAAAGCACAGATACGCAGTATTTT. This translates into CASSQSTDTQYF.

This clonotype occurred a few times. The chain employs TRBV28 and TRBJ2-5, with D possibly TRBD1 on 5 matching bases. Per the germline V gene, CDR1 is MDHEN and CDR2 is SYDVKM. Deletions cut 6 bases from V and 3 bases from J, with 8 bases between. CDR3 length equals 12 residues. The CDR3 DNA is TGTGCCAGCAGGGAGACAGAAGAGACCCAGTACTTC. Protein sequence: CASRETEETQYF. Variable domain in full (rest from reference TRBV28 and TRBJ2-5): DVKVTQSSRYLVKRTGEKVFLECVQDMDHENMFWYRQDPGLGLRLIYFSYDVKMKEKGDIPEGYSVSREKKERFSLILESASTNQTSMYLCASRETEETQYFGPGTRLLVL.

This clonotype appeared many times. The chain combines TRBV12-3 or TRBV12-4 with TRBJ2-1; D unresolved. V was trimmed by 4 bases and J by 6 bases, leaving 7 bases between them. The CDR3 spans 12 residues. CDR3 sequence reads: CASSSRPNEQFF. The CDR3 DNA follows: TGTGCCAGCAGTTCCCGCCCCAATGAGCAGTTCTTC.

The rearrangement links TRBV7-9 to TRBJ2-3, with D tentatively TRBD1 or TRBD2 (5 bases each). The CDR3 consists of 15 residues. V was trimmed by 5 bases and J by 5 bases, leaving 17 bases between them. Germline V lookup: CDR1 SEHNR, CDR2 FQNEAQ (reference sequence). This CDR3 reads CASSSLYTGLDTQYF. The CDR3 region has the DNA TGTGCCAGCAGCAGCTTATATACGGGGCTAGATACGCAGTATTTT.

V is TRBV4-1 and J is TRBJ2-7; D might be TRBD1 (6 bases). Between the trimmed V and J ends, which lost 0 bases and 7 bases, there was a span of 13 bases. The CDR3 covers 14 residues. In germline, CDR1 is MGHRA, CDR2 YSYEKL. CDR3 protein: CASSQDPGVGEQYF. Written as DNA, the CDR3 is TGCGCCAGCAGCCAAGATCCAGGGGTGGGGGAGCAGTACTTC.

The chain has TRBV19 and TRBJ1-2; D is possibly TRBD1 (5 bases). Trimming cost V 3 bases and J 4 bases, with 12 bases left between them. The CDR3 runs to 14 residues. CDR1 and CDR2 (germline): LNHDA, SQIVND (reference sequence). The CDR3 DNA reads TGTGCCAGTAGTATGGAGGGGCGCGGCTATGGCTACACCTTC. Translating gives CASSMEGRGYGYTF.

This clonotype was detected a few times. This sequence joins TRBV6-6 and TRBJ1-4, with D possibly being TRBD1 (6 bases). Trimming removed 7 bases at V and 11 bases at J, with 17 bases between. The germline V gene has CDR1 MNHNY and CDR2 SVGAGI (reference sequence). This CDR3 spans 13 amino acids. CDR3 region: CASTLTTGWKLFF. The CDR3 DNA reads TGTGCCAGCACTTTGACAACAGGGTGGAAACTGTTTTTT.

This clonotype was seen ten or more times. The V call is TRBV20-1, the J call TRBJ2-4; D unclear. V dropped 0 bases and J dropped 0 bases, with 9 bases sitting between them. There are 15 residues in the CDR3. Germline values: CDR1 DFQATT, CDR2 SNEGSKA (reference sequence). The CDR3 region has the DNA TGCAGTGCTAGAGATGGCGGCCTAGCCAAAAACATTCAGTACTTC. It translates to CSARDGGLAKNIQYF.

There are many counts of this clonotype. The chain is built from TRBV5-1 and TRBJ2-7; no clear D. The V gene lost 2 bases and the J gene lost 1 base, with 10 bases spanning the gap. The CDR3 totals 14 residues. Germline CDR1 reads SGHRS; CDR2 reads YFSETQ. The CDR3 nucleotides read TGCGCCAGCAGCTTCGTCATGGGGTCCTACGAGCAGTACTTC. This encodes CASSFVMGSYEQYF. The whole variable domain, filled in from reference TRBV5-1 and TRBJ2-7, reads KAGVTQTPRYLIKTRGQQVTLSCSPISGHRSVSWYQQTPGQGLQFLFEYFSETQRNKGNFPGRFSGRQFSNSRSEMNVSTLELGDSALYLCASSFVMGSYEQYFGPGTRLTVT.

This chain connects TRBV24-1 to TRBJ2-1, with a weak D call TRBD2 (6 bases). The CDR3 loop spans 17 amino acids. V lost 2 bases and J lost 8, with 21 bases in between. Per germline, CDR1 KGHDR and CDR2 SFDVKD. The CDR3 DNA reads TGTGCCACCAGTGATTCCACACGCCCCCCTGGAGGGGATGAGCAGTTCTTC. Protein product: CATSDSTRPPGGDEQFF.

The chain recombines TRBV27 with TRBJ2-1, with 7 bases aligning to TRBD2. V lost 7 bases, J lost 6 bases, and 9 bases stayed unmatched. The CDR3 loop spans 14 amino acids. The germline CDR1 and CDR2 sequences are MNHEY and SMNVEV (reference sequence). The CDR3 is CASTALGRPNEQFF. The CDR3 DNA reads TGTGCCAGCACCGCCCTCGGGAGGCCCAATGAGCAGTTCTTC.

CDR3: CAISETGAVYNEQFF. Written as DNA, the CDR3 is TGTGCCATCAGTGAGACAGGGGCGGTCTACAATGAGCAGTTCTTC. The chain links TRBV10-3 to TRBJ2-1; TRBD1 matches 7 bases. Per the germline V gene, CDR1 is ENHRY and CDR2 is SYGVKD. This CDR3 has 15 residues. V gave up 2 bases and J gave up 3 bases; unmatched junction bases: 4.

The rearrangement joins TRBV29-1 to TRBJ2-1, with 8 bases that match TRBD1. This CDR3 comprises 14 residues. CDR1 is SQVTM, CDR2 ANQGSEA, per germline. Trimming removed 3 bases from V and 4 bases from J; junction bases left unmatched: 5. In DNA, the CDR3 is TGCAGCGTTGAGGGGACAGGTTATTACAATGAGCAGTTCTTC. As protein: CSVEGTGYYNEQFF.

The V call is TRBV14, the J call TRBJ2-1; possibly TRBD1 for D (5 bases). The germline V gene has CDR1 SGHDN and CDR2 FVKESK. This CDR3 region has 15 residues. V dropped 4 bases and J dropped 9 bases, with 19 bases sitting between them. The CDR3 DNA follows: TGTGCCAGCAGCCTTACGTATAGGGGTTTGAGTGAGCAGTTCTTC. Translation gives CASSLTYRGLSEQFF. Drawing the rest from reference TRBV14 and TRBJ2-1, the complete variable domain is EAGVTQFPSHSVIEKGQTVTLRCDPISGHDNLYWYRRVMGKEIKFLLHFVKESKQDESGMPNNRFLAERTGGTYSTLKVQPAELEDSGVYFCASSLTYRGLSEQFFGPGTRLTVL.

The V and J genes are TRBV4-3 and TRBJ2-6, with D tentatively TRBD2 (6 bases). V was pared by 0 bases and J by 0 bases, with 15 bases between. Germline values: CDR1 LGHNA, CDR2 YSLEER. The length of the CDR3 is 19 residues. CDR3 sequence reads: CASSQELGTGNSGANVLTF. DNA of the CDR3: TGCGCCAGCAGCCAAGAGTTGGGGACTGGCAACTCTGGGGCCAACGTCCTGACTTTC.

The chain links TRBV28 to TRBJ2-3; TRBD2 matches at 10 bases. The CDR3 sequence is 16 residues long. J was trimmed by 2 bases and V by 8 bases; bases with no gene match: 10. Germline V gives CDR1 MDHEN, CDR2 SYDVKM. CDR3 loop: CASGEQAGGVTDTQYF. For the CDR3, the DNA is TGTGCCAGCGGGGAACAAGCGGGAGGGGTCACAGATACGCAGTATTTT.

This clonotype was observed a few times. The rearrangement links TRBV7-2 to TRBJ2-1, with TRBD2 identical over 11 bases. V trimming: 3 bases; J trimming: 0 bases; junction bases outside the gene matches: 4. CDR1 SGHTA and CDR2 FQGNSA come from the germline V gene. The CDR3 covers 17 residues. The CDR3 coding sequence is TGTGCCAGCAGCTTCCCGGGACTAGCGGTCTCCTACAATGAGCAGTTCTTC. Residues: CASSFPGLAVSYNEQFF.

The genes are TRBV4-3 and TRBJ2-6, with D possibly TRBD2 on 6 matching bases. The CDR3 length is 18 residues. The germline V gene encodes CDR1 LGHNA and CDR2 YSLEER. V lost 4 bases and J lost 0, with 16 bases in between. The CDR3 DNA is TGCGCCAGCAGCCGCTGGAGTGACGGGAGCTCTGGGGCCAACGTCCTGACTTTC. Its translation is CASSRWSDGSSGANVLTF.

The rearrangement uses TRBV6-1 and TRBJ2-2, with D perhaps matching TRBD1 (5 bases). Germline CDR1 and CDR2: MNHNS and SASEGT. The CDR3 covers 14 residues. The V end lost 5 bases, the J end lost 4 bases, and 11 bases lay between the germline ends. In DNA form, the CDR3 reads TGTGCCAGCAGTCTTGACAGAAGCACCGGGGAGCTGTTTTTT. Its protein is CASSLDRSTGELFF.

This clonotype showed up many times. CDR3 region: CASSLTWDGEQFF. The CDR3 nucleotides read TGTGCCAGCAGCCTAACTTGGGACGGCGAGCAGTTCTTC. The chain employs TRBV7-9 and TRBJ2-1; the D gene could be TRBD1 or TRBD2 (5 bases each). This CDR3 comprises 13 residues. The V end lost 5 bases, the J end lost 10 bases, and 15 bases lay between the germline ends. The germline V gene has CDR1 SEHNR and CDR2 FQNEAQ (reference sequence).

This clonotype was observed a handful of times. V is TRBV7-9 and J is TRBJ2-7, with TRBD2 identical over 8 bases. CDR3 length: 17 residues. Germline CDR1 SEHNR, CDR2 FQNEAQ (reference sequence). The V segment lost 5 bases and the J segment 0 bases; nucleotides outside the gene matches: 12. The CDR3 region has the DNA TGTGCCAGCAGCCGGGGGGGGCCGGGACCACTCTCCTACGAGCAGTACGTC. Its translation: CASSRGGPGPLSYEQYV.

The V call is TRBV15, the J call TRBJ1-5; weak D call: TRBD1 (6 bases). The CDR3 consists of 14 residues. Trimming took off 9 bases at V and 6 bases at J, with 18 bases between the two ends. From germline, CDR1 is LNHNV and CDR2 YYDKDF (reference sequence). For the CDR3, the DNA is TGTGCCACTGTGGAAGGGGGGCTGGGTCAGCCCCAGCATTTT. It encodes CATVEGGLGQPQHF.

This chain joins TRBV24-1 and TRBJ2-1; D not certain. In germline, CDR1 is KGHDR, CDR2 SFDVKD. V lost 9 bases, J lost 6 bases, and 8 bases lay in between. This CDR3 comprises 11 residues. CDR3: CATGSRNEQFF. The CDR3 coding sequence is TGTGCCACCGGAAGCCGCAATGAGCAGTTCTTC.

The CDR3 nucleotides are TGCGCCAGCAGCCCCTCCGCCGGGGAGCTGTTTTTT. This gives the protein CASSPSAGELFF. This chain uses TRBV4-3 with TRBJ2-2, with D unclear. The V gene lost 4 bases and the J gene lost 6 bases, with 6 bases spanning the gap. Germline loops: CDR1 LGHNA, CDR2 YSLEER. The CDR3 sequence is 12 residues long.

This clonotype occurred a few times. V usage is TRBV5-1 and J usage is TRBJ2-1; tentative D call: TRBD2 (6 bases). CDR3 length: 15 amino acids. Trimming cost V 1 base and J 2 bases, with 10 bases left between them. Per the germline V gene, CDR1 is SGHRS and CDR2 is YFSETQ. CDR3 sequence reads: CASSLYTGAYNEQFF. CDR3 DNA sequence: TGCGCCAGCAGCTTGTATACGGGAGCCTACAATGAGCAGTTCTTC.